This passage covers 2 T cell receptor beta chains from one sample sequenced in a study of blood T cell repertoires in COVID-19. TCRdb keeps only in-frame clones here, not all; method: immunoSEQ multiplex PCR. This table holds under 200,000 clones, just over 90% found once. Source material: peripheral blood. These receptors all come from a man aged 18 to 35 with COVID-19, enrolled during active disease.

The chain recombines TRBV24-1 with TRBJ2-5; 10 bases agree with TRBD1. The CDR3 is made up of 16 amino acids. Germline values: CDR1 KGHDR, CDR2 SFDVKD. The V segment lost 1 base and the J segment 5 bases; nucleotides outside the gene matches: 6. The chain's CDR3 is CATSDFGQGGRETQYF. In DNA, the CDR3 is TGTGCCACCAGTGATTTTGGACAGGGGGGGAGGGAGACCCAGTACTTC.

This chain connects TRBV19 to TRBJ2-5; tentative D call: TRBD2 (5 bases). This CDR3 comprises 15 residues. Per the germline V gene, CDR1 is LNHDA and CDR2 is SQIVND (reference sequence). The V and J ends lost 5 bases and 1 base respectively, with 14 bases between them. CDR3: CASSSRTTIQETQYF. The DNA for the CDR3 is TGTGCCAGTAGTTCTCGGACGACTATCCAAGAGACCCAGTACTTC.